What follows are 24 T cell receptor beta chains derived from one specimen sequenced in a study of blood T cell repertoires in COVID-19. Generated by immunoSEQ multiplex PCR, the TCRdb table keeps only in-frame clones and is missing some. Of roughly 38,000 clones detected, more than 85% appear once; the ten largest clones hold around a fifth. Source material: peripheral blood. Receptors were obtained from a man aged 45-65 years in a cohort sampled during active COVID-19.

The chain links TRBV5-6 to TRBJ2-3; unclear D gene. The CDR3 extends over 16 amino acids. Germline loops: CDR1 SGHDT, CDR2 YYEEEE. V gave up 7 bases and J gave up 6 bases, with 24 bases separating them. CDR3 sequence (DNA): TGTGCCAGCTTCCCCCTGCTCTCCGCCCCTATGGATACGCAGTATTTT. It is translated as CASFPLLSAPMDTQYF. Full variable domain (outside the CDR3, taken from reference TRBV5-6 and TRBJ2-3): DAGVTQSPTHLIKTRGQQVTLRCSPKSGHDTVSWYQQALGQGPQFIFQYYEEEERQRGNFPDRFSGHQFPNYSSELNVNALLLGDSALYLCASFPLLSAPMDTQYFGPGTRLTVL.

This chain links TRBV19 with TRBJ1-1, with 7 bases that match TRBD1. The CDR3 length is 17 residues. CDR1 and CDR2 (germline): LNHDA, SQIVND (reference sequence). Trimming took 3 bases from V and 2 from J; bases not matched to a gene: 12. This CDR3 reads CASSIPSGQNLNTEAFF. The CDR3 bases are TGTGCCAGTAGTATCCCGTCGGGACAGAATCTTAACACTGAAGCTTTCTTT.

The rearrangement uses TRBV3-1 (or the pseudogene TRBV3-2) and TRBJ2-5, with D maybe TRBD2 (5 bases). The CDR3 loop spans 13 amino acids. Trimming shortened V by 5 bases and J by 5 bases, and 12 bases separated the two germline ends. The germline gives CDR1 LGHDT, CDR2 YNNKEL (reference sequence). In DNA form, the CDR3 reads TGTGCCAGCAGCTACCCGGGAACGGAGACCCAGTACTTC. The encoded protein is CASSYPGTETQYF.

V is TRBV12-3 or TRBV12-4 and J is TRBJ2-7; 7 bases match TRBD2. CDR3 length: 12 amino acids. V lost 6 bases and J lost 1; bases outside the gene matches: 0. CDR3 sequence reads: CASRGGSYEQYF. The DNA of the CDR3 is TGTGCCAGCAGGGGGGGGTCCTACGAGCAGTACTTC.

CDR3 bases: TGTGCCAGCAGTTTATTAACCCCACGTGGGAGCGGAGGGCGCCAAGAGACCCAGTACTTC. It encodes CASSLLTPRGSGGRQETQYF. The chain joins TRBV27 to TRBJ2-5; maybe TRBD2 (6 bases). Deletions cut 1 base from V and 1 base from J, with 25 bases between. Germline CDR1 reads MNHEY; CDR2 reads SMNVEV (reference sequence). This CDR3 has 20 amino acids.

J is TRBJ1-4 and V is TRBV19; TRBD1 might be the D (5 bases). CDR1 LNHDA and CDR2 SQIVND come from the germline V gene (reference sequence). V was pared by 5 bases and J by 13 bases, with 26 bases between. CDR3 size: 16 residues. Written as DNA, the CDR3 is TGTGCCAGTAGTCCGGGACTGACTTTAGTTGGGAAAGGACTGTTTTTT. It specifies CASSPGLTLVGKGLFF.

This chain connects TRBV19 to TRBJ1-2, with 9 bases identical to TRBD1. J gave up 4 bases and V 3 bases, and 30 bases lay outside the gene matches. In germline, CDR1 is LNHDA, CDR2 SQIVND (reference sequence). The CDR3 spans 23 residues. The CDR3 spells CASSMVRVGTGSRPEEFSYGYTF. The DNA of the CDR3 is TGTGCCAGTAGTATGGTGAGGGTCGGGACAGGGTCCCGCCCCGAGGAGTTCAGCTATGGCTACACCTTC.

The chain employs TRBV27 and TRBJ1-2; 8 bases fit TRBD1. This CDR3 is 12 amino acids long. CDR1 and CDR2 (germline): MNHEY, SMNVEV (reference sequence). The junction had 4 bases not matched to a gene; V was cut back by 6 bases and J by 7 bases. The CDR3 sequence: CASRQGAGGYTF. DNA of the CDR3: TGTGCCAGCAGGCAGGGGGCGGGTGGCTACACCTTC.

V is TRBV6-6 and J is TRBJ1-2; D is undetermined. CDR1 and CDR2 from the germline V gene are MNHNY and SVGAGI (reference sequence). Trimming took 4 bases from V and 2 from J, leaving 8 bases between them. This CDR3 has 13 amino acids. This chain's CDR3 is CASSSNTNYGYTF. DNA of the CDR3: TGTGCCAGCAGTTCGAACACGAACTATGGCTACACCTTC.

The gene calls are TRBV19 and TRBJ1-2; the match to TRBD1 covers 7 bases. Germline loops: CDR1 LNHDA, CDR2 SQIVND (reference sequence). V was clipped by 9 bases and J by 5 bases; unmatched bases: 9. The CDR3 covers 13 residues. CDR3 coding DNA: TGTGCCAGCCTCAAGGGGGCGAGGTATGGCTACACCTTC. Translation gives CASLKGARYGYTF.

Only a few counts were recorded for this clone. The chain uses TRBV7-9 and TRBJ1-3; 9 bases agree with TRBD1. The CDR3 has 15 residues. The V gene end was trimmed by 11 bases and the J gene end by 4 bases; junction bases not matched to a gene: 12. The V gene's germline CDR1 is SEHNR and CDR2 FQNEAQ (reference sequence). CDR3 loop: CAVLSGQGAGNTIYF. CDR3 DNA sequence: TGTGCCGTTCTCTCGGGACAGGGAGCAGGAAACACCATATATTTT.

V is TRBV12-3 or TRBV12-4 and J is TRBJ1-5; weak D call: TRBD1 (6 bases). Trimming removed 5 bases at V and 6 bases at J, with 11 bases between. The CDR3 spans 13 residues. The CDR3 nucleotides read TGTGCCAGCAGTCCCCTCAGGGGTCAGCCCCAGCATTTT. It specifies CASSPLRGQPQHF.

The V and J genes are TRBV24-1 and TRBJ2-3; D possibly corresponds to TRBD2 (5 bases). Trimming shortened V by 0 bases and J by 0 bases, and 9 bases separated the two germline ends. Germline loops: CDR1 KGHDR, CDR2 SFDVKD. This CDR3 has 16 amino acids. In DNA, the CDR3 is TGTGCCACCAGTGATTTGGGGAGCCCTAGCACAGATACGCAGTATTTT. Amino acid sequence: CATSDLGSPSTDTQYF.

The V and J genes are TRBV13 and TRBJ2-5, with TRBD2 identical over 9 bases. V trimming: 0 bases; J trimming: 7 bases; junction bases outside the gene matches: 0. The V gene's germline CDR1 is PRHDT and CDR2 FYEKMQ (reference sequence). This CDR3 region has 13 residues. CDR3 protein: CASSLGAGGTQYF. DNA for the CDR3: TGTGCCAGCAGCTTAGGAGCGGGAGGGACCCAGTACTTC.

About this clone: At one of its ends the junction is not consistent with the germline gene, which may arise from a read error. The rearrangement links TRBV7-9 to TRBJ2-1; 7 bases match TRBD1. Germline V gene lookup returns CDR1 SEHNR and CDR2 FQNEAQ (reference sequence). CDR3 length: 18 residues. This chain's CDR3 is CASRPRGREGGSYNGQFF. As DNA, the CDR3 is TGTGCCAGCAGACCGAGGGGGCGCGAAGGGGGCTCCTACAATGGGCAGTTCTTC.

The genes are TRBV2 and TRBJ2-2; maybe TRBD2 (6 bases). V lost 4 bases and J lost 0, with 18 bases in between. Germline CDR1 SNHLY, CDR2 FYNNEI. The CDR3 extends over 18 amino acids. CDR3 sequence (DNA): TGTGCCAGCAGTGGGGACTGGGGGGTCACGGCGAACACCGGGGAGCTGTTTTTT. Its protein product is CASSGDWGVTANTGELFF.

The chain has TRBV2 and TRBJ2-1; D might be TRBD2 (5 bases). V lost 7 bases, J lost 3 bases, and 10 bases lay in between. Germline CDR1 reads SNHLY; CDR2 reads FYNNEI. This CDR3 region has 13 residues. CDR3 sequence: CASIPRDYNEQFF. CDR3 in DNA: TGTGCCAGCATCCCCCGGGACTACAATGAGCAGTTCTTC.

The CDR3 region has the DNA TGTGCCAGCAGCTTGGCGGGACAGAACTATGGCTACACCTTC. Residues: CASSLAGQNYGYTF. This rearrangement joins TRBV5-4 to TRBJ1-2, with 7 bases that match TRBD1. The CDR3 contains 14 residues. CDR1 SGHNT and CDR2 YYREEE come from the germline V gene (reference sequence). J lost 2 bases, V lost 0 bases, and 1 base had no gene match.

The genes are TRBV30 and TRBJ1-1; TRBD1 aligns across 8 bases. This CDR3 has 15 amino acids. Trimming took 8 bases from V and 0 from J; bases not matched to a gene: 11. CDR1 and CDR2 (germline): GTSNPN, SVGIG (reference sequence). CDR3 nucleotide sequence: TGTGCCGGGAACAGGGGGGAAAACCTGAACACTGAAGCTTTCTTT. Translating it yields CAGNRGENLNTEAFF.

The chain couples TRBV2 to TRBJ2-3, with 14 bases fitting TRBD2. The CDR3 has 14 amino acids. V shed 8 bases and J 9 bases; nucleotides not matched to a gene: 7. Germline values: CDR1 SNHLY, CDR2 FYNNEI. CDR3 sequence: CASLTSGRAGTQYF. CDR3 coding DNA: TGTGCCAGCTTGACTAGCGGGAGGGCGGGGACGCAGTATTTT.

This chain links TRBV3-1 (or the pseudogene TRBV3-2) with TRBJ2-1; D might be TRBD2 (6 bases). Germline V gives CDR1 LGHDT, CDR2 YNNKEL (reference sequence). The germline V and J ends were trimmed by 4 bases and 4 bases, with 11 bases remaining between them. The CDR3 sequence is 14 residues long. CDR3: CASSLGLGYNEQFF. DNA of the CDR3: TGTGCCAGCAGCCTGGGACTGGGGTACAATGAGCAGTTCTTC.

There are a few counts of this clone. This CDR3 reads CASARGGNLNQPQHF. The DNA for the CDR3 is TGTGCCAGTGCCAGGGGAGGGAATTTGAATCAGCCCCAGCATTTT. The chain couples TRBV19 to TRBJ1-5, with D possibly matching TRBD1 (6 bases). The CDR3 has 15 residues. Trimming pared 8 bases from V and 4 bases from J, leaving 18 bases between. CDR1 and CDR2 from the germline V gene are LNHDA and SQIVND (reference sequence).

This rearrangement joins TRBV18 to TRBJ2-3; 12 nucleotides align to TRBD2. The length of the CDR3 is 16 residues. Germline loops: CDR1 KGHSH, CDR2 LQKENI. V gave up 6 bases and J gave up 5 bases; unmatched junction bases: 9. The CDR3 nucleotides read TGTGCCAGCTCCCATCTAGCGGGGGGGCGCGGAGATACGCAGTATTTT. This sequence encodes CASSHLAGGRGDTQYF. The variable domain in full, completed from reference TRBV18 and TRBJ2-3, reads NAGVMQNPRHLVRRRGQEARLRCSPMKGHSHVYWYRQLPEEGLKFMVYLQKENIIDESGMPKERFSAEFPKEGPSILRIQQVVRGDSAAYFCASSHLAGGRGDTQYFGPGTRLTVL.

V and J are TRBV10-3 and TRBJ1-1, with D tentatively TRBD1 (5 bases). Germline V gene lookup returns CDR1 ENHRY and CDR2 SYGVKD. The length of the CDR3 is 14 residues. V was clipped by 3 bases and J by 2 bases, with 10 bases between them. In DNA, the CDR3 is TGTGCCATCAGTGATGGAGGGGCCAACACTGAAGCTTTCTTT. Residues: CAISDGGANTEAFF.